This T cell receptor (beta chain) emerged from a study of blood T cell repertoires in COVID-19 (TCRdb year 2020). Concerning the study at large: Samples covering the acute and convalescent phases of COVID-19 were provided by collaborators in the United States, Italy and Spain. The sample metadata nearly always contained a de-identified subject ID, COVID-19 status, age in years and sex. The repertoires were made available in a free public database intended to serve as a resource for research on the immune response to SARS-CoV-2. The material from the prospective study consisted of cDNA or gDNA derived from T cells, B-cell-depleted T cells, or PBMCs. Samples were obtained from the ongoing ImmuneRACE study (first 160 participants) and from 1,254 subjects provided by 6 global collaborators. Where HLA class I and class II types were available, the types were taken from metadata supplied by the sample provider, not from assay-based typing. The dataset comprised deeply sampled blood TCRbeta repertoires from subjects exposed to, actively infected with, or recovered from COVID-19. General study outcomes and caveats: Clinical and demographic metadata were provided uncurated, with the amount varying by source and participant.

Details on this clone: The clone's antigen remains unknown. No per-base quality is available; no much larger clone lies one base away. The same CDR3 can be traced to other DNA sequences in this sample.

Whole blood was collected in K2EDTA tubes by collaborating institutions according to the institutions' own protocols. For TCRbeta analysis, collaborators shipped samples as frozen whole blood, isolated PBMCs, or DNA extracted from either of those sample types. TCRbeta CDR3 regions were amplified from genomic DNA by means of the immunoSEQ Assay, a bias-controlled multiplex PCR. The original methods were these. The number of nucleated cells in each sample was estimated by amplification of reference gene primers within the assay. To quantify the absolute abundance of each unique TCRbeta CDR3 rearrangement, sequence reads were collapsed and filtered. For each sample, productive Simpson clonality was calculated by taking the square root of Simpson's diversity index across productive rearrangements. TCRdb's version of the immuneACCESS table is confined to in-frame rearrangements and falls short of the full clone set. An unresolved V gene accounts for under half of the shortfall where checked; the remainder is of unknown origin. V and J calls and clone size are copied from that table; D and trimming were computed from the DNA. The sample table shows about 100,000 clones, and roughly 80% are seen once. About an eighth of the sample is in the top ten clones.

Spanning cysteine to phenylalanine, the CDR3 consists of 14 amino acids. Only CDR3 DNA is held: 42 bases, read in frame from base 1. V is pared back by 1 base and J by 5 bases, with 11 bases lying between the germline termini. The germline V gene encodes CDR1 LGHDT and CDR2 YNNKEL (reference sequence). This receptor chain uses TRBV3-1 (or the pseudogene TRBV3-2) and TRBJ1-1, with the identity of the D gene unclear. The material sequenced was peripheral blood. This sequence was found in a man between 45 and 60 years old with active or convalescent COVID-19. The DNA sequence is given as TGTGCCAGCAGCCAAGCGGGATCGGGGACTGAAGCTTTCTTT. The encoded protein is CASSQAGSGTEAFF.